This T cell receptor beta chain was sequenced for a study of shared clonotypes between healthy human individuals. TCRdb keeps only in-frame clones here, not all; method: immunoSEQ multiplex PCR. The sample includes around 2.3 million clones, approximately 96% of them seen just once. This sequence was found in a man younger than 30 in good health. Input material: naive CD4+ T cells sorted from blood. Subset denoted: CD45RA+ positively selected.

Here the CDR3 reads CASSDGQAYSGNTIYF. The CDR3, as DNA: TGTGCCAGCAGTGACGGACAGGCGTACTCTGGAAACACCATATATTTT. This sequence joins TRBV2 and TRBJ1-3, with TRBD1 matching 7 bases. The length of the CDR3 is 16 residues. The V gene end was trimmed by 3 bases and the J gene end by 0 bases; junction bases not matched to a gene: 5. The germline gives CDR1 SNHLY, CDR2 FYNNEI.